This T cell receptor (beta chain) was sequenced for a study of cytomegalovirus exposure and HLA in healthy donors. The donors formed part of the roughly 110-subject validation cohort, distinct from the approximately 670-subject first cohort. Whole-study findings and limits: The study labeled more than 150 TCR beta chains cytomegalovirus-associated. A few CMV-associated chains proved CMV antigen-specific in vitro. Whilst most TCR sequences proved rare, a subset of public TCRs occurred across many donors.

The CDR3 contains 15 residues. CDR1 is MRHNA and CDR2 is SNTAGT in the germline V gene. Losses at the gene ends were 7 bases for V and 1 base for J; bases not matched to a gene: 10. On this clone itself: What it recognizes is unknown.

Clones were read by immunoSEQ multiplex PCR, and TCRdb kept only the in-frame ones, dropping some. The table includes under 75,000 clones, 90% to 96% detected once. The chain uses TRBV6-4 and TRBJ2-7; the match to TRBD1 covers 7 bases. Sequenced input: PBMCs. The sequence was collected from a woman under 30 in good health and CMV-seronegative. The CDR3 bases are TGTGCCAGCACTGTCCCGACAGGGACATCCTACGAGCAGTACTTC. Its translation: CASTVPTGTSYEQYF.